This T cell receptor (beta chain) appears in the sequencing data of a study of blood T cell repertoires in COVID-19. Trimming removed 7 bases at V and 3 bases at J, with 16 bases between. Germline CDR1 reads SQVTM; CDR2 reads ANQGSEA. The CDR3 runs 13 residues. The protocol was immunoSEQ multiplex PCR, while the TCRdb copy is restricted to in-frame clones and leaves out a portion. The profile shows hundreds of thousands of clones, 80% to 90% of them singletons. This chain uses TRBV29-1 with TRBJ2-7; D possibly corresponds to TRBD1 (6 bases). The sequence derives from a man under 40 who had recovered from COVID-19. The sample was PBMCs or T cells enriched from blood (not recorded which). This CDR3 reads CSASGDKFYEQYF. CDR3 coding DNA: TGCAGCGCCTCTGGGGACAAGTTCTACGAGCAGTACTTC.